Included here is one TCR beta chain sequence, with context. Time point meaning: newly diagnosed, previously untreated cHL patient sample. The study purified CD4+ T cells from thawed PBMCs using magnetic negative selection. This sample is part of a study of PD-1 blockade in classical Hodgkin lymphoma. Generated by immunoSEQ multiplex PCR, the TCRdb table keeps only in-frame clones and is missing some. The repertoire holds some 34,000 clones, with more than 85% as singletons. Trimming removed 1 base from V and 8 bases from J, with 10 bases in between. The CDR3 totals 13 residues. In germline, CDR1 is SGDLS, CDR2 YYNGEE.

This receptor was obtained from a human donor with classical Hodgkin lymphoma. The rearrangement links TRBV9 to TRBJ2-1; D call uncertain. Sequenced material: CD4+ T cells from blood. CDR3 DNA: TGTGCCAGCAGCGTACTAGGAGTGGATGAGCAGTTCTTC. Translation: CASSVLGVDEQFF.